Below, 25 T cell receptor beta chains from the same sample are listed, as sequenced in a study of blood T cell repertoires in COVID-19. Sequencing used immunoSEQ multiplex PCR; TCRdb keeps in-frame clones, though not all of them. Of about 230,000 clones listed, more than 75% are singletons. The sequenced material came from peripheral blood. The receptor source for this set is a man aged 50-59 years with COVID-19, enrolled during active disease.

J is TRBJ1-1 and V is TRBV7-7, with D uncertain. This CDR3 is built from 17 residues. Looked up from germline, CDR1 is SSHAT and CDR2 is FNYEAQ (reference sequence). Trimming removed 1 base at V and 0 bases at J, with 15 bases between. The CDR3 region is CASSLEVQVLLNTEAFF. The CDR3 nucleotides are TGTGCCAGCAGCTTAGAAGTTCAGGTTTTGTTGAACACTGAAGCTTTCTTT.

The CDR3 DNA follows: TGTGCCAGTAGTCCGACAGAAGCTCAATTTATGAATGAGCAGTTCTTC. This codes for CASSPTEAQFMNEQFF. The chain employs TRBV19 and TRBJ2-1, with D perhaps matching TRBD1 (5 bases). CDR1 and CDR2 (germline): LNHDA, SQIVND (reference sequence). Trimming left V 5 bases short and J 7 bases short, with 21 bases between. The CDR3 runs 16 residues.

This chain links TRBV19 with TRBJ2-7, with 10 bases aligning to TRBD1. The junction had 12 bases not matched to a gene; V was cut back by 7 bases and J by 6 bases. Germline CDR1 and CDR2: LNHDA and SQIVND (reference sequence). The CDR3 contains 15 residues. This CDR3 is CASKRQGQGTGEQYF. The CDR3 bases are TGTGCCAGTAAGCGACAGGGACAGGGGACGGGCGAGCAGTACTTC. The full variable domain, with the rest looked up from reference TRBV19 and TRBJ2-7, is DGGITQSPKYLFRKEGQNVTLSCEQNLNHDAMYWYRQDPGQGLRLIYYSQIVNDFQKGDIAEGYSVSREKKESFPLTVTSAQKNPTAFYLCASKRQGQGTGEQYFGPGTRLTVT.

V gene TRBV2 combines with J gene TRBJ2-2; TRBD1 matches 10 bases. The CDR3 has 14 residues. Germline-derived CDR1 and CDR2 are SNHLY and FYNNEI. V gave up 9 bases and J gave up 6 bases; unmatched junction bases: 7. The CDR3 here is CASKGQGYSGELFF. The DNA of the CDR3 is TGTGCCAGTAAGGGACAGGGGTATTCCGGGGAGCTGTTTTTT.

This chain joins TRBV7-9 and TRBJ1-4, with 11 bases lining up with TRBD1. The CDR3 has 17 amino acids. CDR1 is SEHNR, CDR2 FQNEAQ, per germline (reference sequence). Unmatched junction bases numbered 4, after V lost 4 bases and J lost 0 bases. CDR3 sequence reads: CASSSRDRGTTNEKLFF. In nucleotides, the CDR3 is TGTGCCAGCAGCTCCCGGGACAGGGGGACAACTAATGAAAAACTGTTTTTT.

The V call is TRBV19, the J call TRBJ1-4; D ambiguous. Trimming removed 3 bases from V and 0 bases from J, with 8 bases in between. The CDR3 sequence is 15 residues long. The V gene's germline CDR1 is LNHDA and CDR2 SQIVND (reference sequence). CDR3 sequence: CASSMVGATNEKLFF. CDR3 bases: TGTGCCAGTAGTATGGTGGGAGCAACTAATGAAAAACTGTTTTTT.

This clone was seen a single time. The chain combines TRBV19 with TRBJ2-5; unclear D gene. The CDR3 has 13 residues. CDR1 is LNHDA and CDR2 is SQIVND in the germline V gene (reference sequence). Trimming took off 4 bases at V and 7 bases at J, with 13 bases between the two ends. CDR3 DNA sequence: TGTGCCAGTAGTACCTCTTACCCGGGGACCCAGTACTTC. Protein product: CASSTSYPGTQYF.

This chain uses TRBV15 with TRBJ1-5; a possible D gene is TRBD1 (6 bases). CDR1 LNHNV and CDR2 YYDKDF come from the germline V gene (reference sequence). The CDR3 runs to 14 residues. V lost 8 bases to trimming and J lost 2 bases, with 13 bases between them. As DNA, the CDR3 is TGTGCCACCGAGTATGCAGGGGGCAATCAGCCCCAGCATTTT. Translated: CATEYAGGNQPQHF.

CDR3 sequence: CASRDSLGRVDGELFF. In DNA, the CDR3 is TGTGCCAGCAGGGACAGCCTCGGCAGGGTCGACGGGGAGCTGTTTTTT. The chain uses TRBV6-4 and TRBJ2-2, with a weak D call TRBD1 (6 bases). The CDR3 loop spans 16 amino acids. Germline CDR1 and CDR2: MRHNA and SNTAGT. V gave up 6 bases and J gave up 7 bases, with 21 bases separating them.

The chain recombines TRBV4-1 with TRBJ2-1; maybe TRBD2 (6 bases). Germline values: CDR1 MGHRA, CDR2 YSYEKL. The CDR3 runs 15 residues. V gave up 8 bases and J gave up 0 bases, with 14 bases separating them. CDR3 sequence reads: CASGLLANSYNEQFF. The DNA for the CDR3 is TGCGCCAGCGGCCTTCTAGCGAACTCCTACAATGAGCAGTTCTTC.

This clone was counted once. The rearrangement links TRBV12-3 or TRBV12-4 to TRBJ1-5; D is unclear. CDR3 size: 12 residues. V was trimmed by 6 bases and J by 4 bases, leaving 7 bases between them. The CDR3 DNA sequence: TGTGCCAGCAGCAACTTAAATCAGCCCCAGCATTTT. Protein: CASSNLNQPQHF.

The gene calls are TRBV5-4 and TRBJ2-1, with TRBD2 matching 9 bases. With 4 bases clipped from V and 4 bases from J, the junction kept 6 bases outside the gene matches. Germline V gene lookup returns CDR1 SGHNT and CDR2 YYREEE (reference sequence). The CDR3 runs 15 residues. The CDR3 coding sequence is TGTGCCAGCAGCATTAGCGGGGGCCATTACAATGAGCAGTTCTTC. Its protein product is CASSISGGHYNEQFF.

This clone has a handful of counts. The chain is built from TRBV11-2 and TRBJ1-1; D unresolved. This CDR3 comprises 15 residues. Trimming took 0 bases from V and 2 from J, leaving 10 bases between them. Germline V gene data show CDR1 as SGHAT and CDR2 as FQNNGV. CDR3 sequence: CASSLDSGRNTEAFF. The CDR3 nucleotides read TGTGCCAGCAGCTTAGACTCGGGGAGAAACACTGAAGCTTTCTTT.

In nucleotides, the CDR3 is TGTGCCAGTGCAGACAGGGAAGGGCAGTTCTTC. Its protein is CASADREGQFF. This rearrangement joins TRBV19 to TRBJ2-1; 7 bases line up with TRBD1. J lost 12 bases, V lost 8 bases, and 7 bases had no gene match. The CDR3 sequence is 11 residues long. Germline loops: CDR1 LNHDA, CDR2 SQIVND (reference sequence).

This chain uses TRBV6-1 with TRBJ2-5; 9 bases match TRBD1. The CDR3 contains 16 residues. V was clipped by 3 bases and J by 5 bases; unmatched bases: 10. Germline CDR1 is MNHNS and CDR2 is SASEGT. CDR3 protein: CASSETGTGIWETQYF. As DNA, the CDR3 is TGTGCCAGCAGTGAGACCGGGACAGGGATATGGGAGACCCAGTACTTC.

Only a few counts were recorded for this clone. This sequence joins TRBV3-1 (or the pseudogene TRBV3-2) and TRBJ1-5; possible D gene TRBD1, 5 bases. V was pared by 4 bases and J by 0 bases, with 10 bases between. The germline CDR1 and CDR2 sequences are LGHDT and YNNKEL (reference sequence). This CDR3 comprises 15 residues. The CDR3 DNA follows: TGTGCCAGCAGCCGAGGACAAGATAGCAATCAGCCCCAGCATTTT. Its protein is CASSRGQDSNQPQHF.

The chain recombines TRBV5-8 with TRBJ2-7; D is uncertain. The CDR3 spans 13 residues. The germline CDR1 and CDR2 sequences are SGHTS and YDEGEE. Trimming removed 6 bases from V and 5 bases from J, with 15 bases in between. The chain's CDR3 is CASTRIGPHEQYF. CDR3 coding DNA: TGTGCCAGCACCAGGATTGGGCCCCACGAGCAGTACTTC.

V is TRBV6-1 and J is TRBJ2-4, with a tentative D call TRBD1 (5 bases). There are 13 residues in the CDR3. V shed 3 bases and J shed 11 bases, with 14 bases lying between them. CDR1 is MNHNS, CDR2 SASEGT, per germline. Here the CDR3 DNA reads TGTGCCAGCAGTGAGACAGCTGGTTCGGTTCAGTACTTC. Translating gives CASSETAGSVQYF.

This chain uses TRBV5-4 with TRBJ2-2; 10 nucleotides match TRBD1. Per germline, CDR1 SGHNT and CDR2 YYREEE (reference sequence). With V trimmed by 3 bases and J by 5 bases, 7 bases remained unmatched. The CDR3 is made up of 16 amino acids. The CDR3 DNA follows: TGTGCCAGCAGCTCTGGACAGGGGGTAGTTACCGGGGAGCTGTTTTTT. This sequence encodes CASSSGQGVVTGELFF.

The chain links TRBV4-2 to TRBJ2-3; 7 positions agree with TRBD1. The V gene end was trimmed by 4 bases and the J gene end by 0 bases; junction bases not matched to a gene: 1. The CDR3 is 14 residues long. CDR1 LGHNA and CDR2 YNFKEQ come from the germline V gene. CDR3 amino acids: CASSPTGSTDTQYF. The DNA of the CDR3 is TGTGCCAGCAGCCCGACAGGGAGCACAGATACGCAGTATTTT.

J is TRBJ2-3 and V is TRBV11-3; a possible D gene is TRBD1 (5 bases). The CDR3 totals 13 residues. Between the trimmed V and J ends, which lost 0 bases and 5 bases, there was a span of 6 bases. Per germline, CDR1 SGHNT and CDR2 YENEEA. CDR3: CASSLERGDTQYF. The CDR3 DNA is TGTGCCAGCAGCTTAGAAAGGGGAGATACGCAGTATTTT.

The chain couples TRBV28 to TRBJ1-4, with unresolved D. The CDR3 totals 15 residues. V lost 7 bases, J lost 3 bases, and 15 bases lay in between. Per germline, CDR1 MDHEN and CDR2 SYDVKM. CDR3 bases: TGTGCCAGCACCAACAGAGGGAATCCTAATGAAAAACTGTTTTTT. It encodes CASTNRGNPNEKLFF.

This chain joins TRBV5-1 and TRBJ2-1; 15 bases line up with TRBD2. Germline V lookup: CDR1 SGHRS, CDR2 YFSETQ. The CDR3 sequence is 15 residues long. V shed 4 bases, J shed 9 bases, and the junction held 5 bases outside the gene matches. DNA for the CDR3: TGCGCCAGCAGCGAAGGGACTAGCGGGGGGTTTGAGCAGTTCTTC. Protein product: CASSEGTSGGFEQFF.

The V gene is TRBV27, the J gene TRBJ1-1, with 7 nucleotides matching TRBD1. The V and J ends lost 2 bases and 4 bases, in that order; junction bases with no gene match: 4. This CDR3 comprises 14 residues. Germline loops: CDR1 MNHEY, CDR2 SMNVEV (reference sequence). In nucleotides, the CDR3 is TGTGCCAGCAGTTTAGACAGGGCTGTCACTGAAGCTTTCTTT. This translates into CASSLDRAVTEAFF.

V and J are TRBV9 and TRBJ1-6; 8 bases fit TRBD1. V was pared by 3 bases and J by 6 bases, with 5 bases of the junction left unmatched. Germline V CDR1 and CDR2: SGDLS, YYNGEE. This CDR3 has 15 residues. The CDR3 sequence: CASSAGQGGNSPLHF. The CDR3 nucleotides are TGTGCCAGCAGCGCTGGACAGGGAGGTAATTCACCCCTCCACTTT.